This T cell receptor beta chain comes out of a study of blood T cell repertoires in COVID-19. The ends lost 3 bases at V and 6 bases at J; junction bases unmatched: 13. The CDR3 loop spans 15 amino acids. Looked up from germline, CDR1 is GTSNPN and CDR2 is SVGIG (reference sequence). Profiled with immunoSEQ multiplex PCR; TCRdb holds only in-frame clones, not every one. Here the sample spans a few hundred thousand clones, roughly four fifths being singletons. Sequences were obtained from PBMCs or T cells enriched from blood (not recorded which). The chain combines TRBV30 with TRBJ2-7, with 8 nucleotides matching TRBD1. The sequence was collected from a man aged 40-49 years who had recovered from COVID-19. The DNA of the CDR3 is TGTGCCTGGAGGGCGGACAGGGATGGATGGCGCGAGCAGTACTTC. Encoded protein: CAWRADRDGWREQYF. The complete variable domain, with remaining parts taken from reference TRBV30 and TRBJ2-7, reads SQTIHQWPATLVQPVGSPLSLECTVEGTSNPNLYWYRQAAGRGLQLLFYSVGIGQISSEVPQNLSASRPQDRQFILSSKKLLLSDSGFYLCAWRADRDGWREQYFGPGTRLTVT.